This T cell receptor (beta chain) was sequenced during a study of Graves' ophthalmopathy and Graves' hyperthyroidism. A note on this clonotype: As yet, its antigen is unknown.

Broader study findings: Sensitivity of approximately 88% and specificity of less than 82% were achieved when a 13-signature model separated ophthalmopathy from stable hyperthyroidism.

V was shortened by 4 bases and J by 3 bases, with 16 bases between the two germline ends. The germline V gene encodes CDR1 SGDLS and CDR2 YYNGEE. The CDR3 spans 15 residues. RNA transcripts served as template for amplifying TCR beta CDR3 sequences. RT-PCR with HTBI primers came first, then second-round multiplex PCR. TCRdb re-called the multiplex PCR reads through MiXCR, storing one row per CDR3 protein. This table has about 740,000 distinct CDR3 sequences, 40% appearing once. The sequencing sample was made of peripheral blood. The chain couples TRBV9 to TRBJ1-1; TRBD1 is a possible D gene (6 bases). The sequence derives from an adult man with Graves' ophthalmopathy. The CDR3 region is CASSPRVGGYTEAFF. In nucleotides, the CDR3 is TGTGCCAGCAGCCCCCGGGTTGGGGGCTACACTGAAGCTTTCTTT.